This T cell receptor beta chain was observed in a study of CD8+ T cells in alopecia areata. Trimming pared 0 bases from V and 2 bases from J, leaving 9 bases between. The CDR3 length is 14 residues. From germline, CDR1 is SGDLS and CDR2 YYNGEE. Overall study results and limits: In blood and scalp, many expanded lesional clones persisted during tofacitinib.

cDNA prepared by RNA extraction and subsequent reverse transcription served as the template for sequencing. TCRdb's table, derived via immunoSEQ multiplex PCR, lists solely in-frame clones and lacks some. The sample includes 120,000 to 150,000 clones, 80% to 90% of them seen just once. A note on this clone: Its antigen is not identified.

Treatment noted: oral pan-JAK inhibitor, 5-10 mg twice daily. Sequencing was performed on CD8+ T cells sorted from blood, taken at week 4, from a patient treated with tofacitinib. This sequence was found in a human donor with alopecia areata. The V call is TRBV9, the J call TRBJ2-7; TRBD1 is a possible D gene (5 bases). The DNA for the CDR3 is TGTGCCAGCAGCGTAGGACAGTGGACCTACGAGCAGTACTTC. Its protein is CASSVGQWTYEQYF.